This T cell receptor (beta chain) is drawn from a study of blood T cell repertoires in COVID-19. The J segment lost 7 bases and the V segment lost 5 bases, leaving 6 bases of the junction unmatched. The germline CDR1 and CDR2 sequences are MNHEY and SMNVEV (reference sequence). The CDR3 is 14 amino acids. Profiled with immunoSEQ multiplex PCR; TCRdb holds only in-frame clones, not every one. The table records a few hundred thousand clones, 75% to 95% of them present only once. This clonotype was sampled from a woman aged 25 to 39 with COVID-19, enrolled during active disease. The chain combines TRBV27 with TRBJ2-2; 8 bases map to TRBD1. Material for sequencing was peripheral blood. The CDR3 DNA reads TGTGCCAGCAGTCCTCAGGGGGCGGGCGGGGAGCTGTTTTTT. The encoded protein is CASSPQGAGGELFF.